The clone carrying this TCR beta chain appeared a few times. Its antigen is not identified. The source of the sample is a study of blood T cells in healthy people across ages. Study results and caveats: The recorded TCR beta diversity per million T cells decreased in a roughly linear manner with age. Both higher diversity and more naive CD4+ cells marked long-lived donors when set against aged donors.

The CDR3 sequence is 16 residues long. Germline V lookup: CDR1 MNHEY, CDR2 SVGAGI. Alongside a J-beta primer mix, a sample-barcoded 5' primer served in a second PCR lasting roughly 7 to 11 cycles. TCRdb processed the 5' RACE reads anew with MiXCR; each CDR3 protein has one entry. The sample yields hundreds of thousands of distinct CDR3 sequences, 45% to 65% seen once. The total RNA that was extracted per sample amounted to at least 5 micrograms. The chain links TRBV6-5 to TRBJ2-7, with D maybe TRBD1 (6 bases). The DNA end is more similar to TRBJ2-5, so the J call may be wrong. The TCR was taken from a man in his fifties or sixties in good health. The sequencing sample was made of blood. This CDR3 is CASSYGLQGLGETQYF. For the CDR3, the DNA is TGTGCCAGCAGTTACGGCCTACAGGGTTTGGGAGAGACCCAGTACTTC.